This T cell receptor beta chain was identified during a study of OX40 agonist ivuxolimab in advanced cancers. Germline values: CDR1 SGHTA, CDR2 FQGNSA. The CDR3 is 18 amino acids. With V trimmed by 2 bases and J by 4 bases, 15 bases remained unmatched. For this clone: Its antigen is undetermined.

The study's findings and limits: Mean expanded clone counts were higher in CD8+ than CD4+ T cells.

This table comes from immunoSEQ multiplex PCR, and its TCRdb copy is limited to in-frame clones, with some not included. The sample holds roughly 25,000 clones, under 90% seen once. The receptor comes from an adult with an advanced solid tumor such as melanoma, head and neck, liver or kidney cancer. This chain connects TRBV7-2 to TRBJ2-5; 8 bases agree with TRBD2. The starting material was CD4+ or CD8+ T cells sorted from blood, obtained in a trial of the OX40 agonist ivuxolimab. CDR3 bases: TGTGCCAGCAGCTTATTCAAGGGGAGGCGGGAGGAGCGAGAGACCCAGTACTTC. Its translation is CASSLFKGRREERETQYF.